This TCR beta chain emerged from a study of Siglec-9 on CD8 T cells in melanoma. Study-wide findings and caveats: In melanoma tumors, a Siglec-9-marked effector memory CD8+ subset reportedly appeared to accumulate.

The assay was immunoSEQ multiplex PCR, and TCRdb's table has in-frame clones only and misses some. Of tens of thousands of clones detected, 75% to 85% appear once; the ten largest clones hold 5.5% to 7.5%. The CDR3 runs 13 residues. V lost 5 bases to trimming and J lost 8 bases; unmatched junction nucleotides: 8. CDR1 and CDR2 from the germline V gene are MNHEY and SMNVEV (reference sequence). Remarks on this clone: Antigen specificity is unknown.

The source of this sequence is a human donor in good health. The sequenced sample consisted of Siglec-9- CD8+ T cells sorted from blood. This chain joins TRBV27 and TRBJ1-1; TRBD1 aligns across 7 bases. For the CDR3, the DNA is TGTGCCAGCAGTCTTTACAGGGGCCCCGAAGCTTTCTTT. Amino acids: CASSLYRGPEAFF.